The T cell receptor beta chain under discussion was sequenced for a study of cytomegalovirus exposure and HLA in healthy donors. A remark on this clone: The antigen is not known.

Germline lookup yields CDR1 SGHDT and CDR2 YYEEEE. The CDR3 is made up of 15 amino acids. Trimming cost V 0 bases and J 7 bases; bases outside gene matches: 6. Study conclusions and caveats: Donors belonging to an Asian-associated ancestry cluster reportedly showed fewer N-insertions in productive TCRs than the approximately 670-donor mean, according to what a later analysis found.

The PCR had 60 Vbeta and 13 Jbeta primers. The repertoire was sequenced with immunoSEQ multiplex PCR; TCRdb's copy has only in-frame clones and lacks some. The sample's table shows about 140,000 clones. The sample consisted of PBMCs. This clonotype was obtained from a man aged 35-49 years in good health and CMV-seronegative. The rearrangement links TRBV5-6 to TRBJ1-4; 7 bases are shared with TRBD1. CDR3 nucleotides: TGTGCCAGCAGCTTGGGGGGACAGTCCTTTGAAAAACTGTTTTTT. Translating it yields CASSLGGQSFEKLFF.